Listed here are 8 T cell receptor beta chains from one sample, sequenced in a study of CD8+CD57+ T cells in acquired aplastic anemia. TCR beta VDJ and CDR3 profiles were obtained from a genomic DNA template. TCRdb fed the reads into MiXCR, producing one record per CDR3 protein. This sample has around 200,000 distinct CDR3 sequences, with almost 50% found just once. Patients chosen for sequencing had shown CD8+CD57+ cell expansion by flow cytometry. Sequencing was done on a sample of sorted CD4+, CD8+, or CD8+CD57+ T cells (not recorded which) from PBMCs. Receptor source: a human donor with aplastic anemia.

This clonotype was seen a few times. The CDR3 DNA follows: TGTGCCAGTAGTATAGGGAACACTGAAGCTTTCTTT. It yields the protein CASSIGNTEAFF. The chain is built from TRBV19 and TRBJ1-1; D is unclear. V was clipped by 1 base and J by 1 base, with 1 base between them. There are 12 residues in the CDR3. Looked up from germline, CDR1 is LNHDA and CDR2 is SQIVND (reference sequence). Full variable domain (remainder filled in from reference TRBV19 and TRBJ1-1): DGGITQSPKYLFRKEGQNVTLSCEQNLNHDAMYWYRQDPGQGLRLIYYSQIVNDFQKGDIAEGYSVSREKKESFPLTVTSAQKNPTAFYLCASSIGNTEAFFGQGTRLTVV.

This clonotype was detected a few times. The CDR3 loop is CASSTTASPLHF. The CDR3, as DNA: TGTGCCAGCAGTACCACGGCTTCACCCCTCCACTTT. The rearrangement uses TRBV25-1 and TRBJ1-6; D not resolved. Germline-derived CDR1 and CDR2 are MGHDK and SYGVNS. The V and J ends lost 5 bases and 9 bases respectively, with 8 bases between them. This CDR3 is built from 12 residues. The full variable domain, completed using reference TRBV25-1 and TRBJ1-6, is EADIYQTPRYLVIGTGKKITLECSQTMGHDKMYWYQQDPGMELHLIHYSYGVNSTEKGDLSSESTVSRIRTEHFPLTLESARPSHTSQYLCASSTTASPLHFGNGTRLTVT.

This clonotype came up many times. The gene calls are TRBV3-1 and TRBJ1-5; the D gene is possibly TRBD1 (5 bases). V was cut by 2 bases and J by 3 bases, with 8 bases left in between. This CDR3 spans 14 amino acids. Germline V gene lookup returns CDR1 LGHDT and CDR2 YNNKEL (reference sequence). CDR3 in amino acids: CASSQNRPNQPQHF. Here the CDR3 DNA reads TGTGCCAGCAGCCAAAACAGGCCCAATCAGCCCCAGCATTTT.

There are many counts of this clonotype. The rearrangement uses TRBV6-1 and TRBJ1-5; the D is unclear. The CDR3 totals 13 residues. V was cut by 7 bases and J by 0 bases, with 7 bases left in between. CDR1 is MNHNS and CDR2 is SASEGT in the germline V gene. The CDR3 sequence is CASTQYSNQPQHF. In DNA form, the CDR3 reads TGTGCCAGCACCCAATATAGCAATCAGCCCCAGCATTTT.

This clonotype showed up many times. V is TRBV5-4 and J is TRBJ2-6, with D hard to call. The length of the CDR3 is 15 residues. Per germline, CDR1 SGHNT and CDR2 YYREEE (reference sequence). The V and J ends lost 4 bases and 1 base respectively, with 9 bases between them. The CDR3 DNA reads as TGTGCCAGCAGCCCCCCCGGGTCTGGGGCCAACGTCCTGACTTTC. It is translated as CASSPPGSGANVLTF. The whole variable domain, filled in from reference TRBV5-4 and TRBJ2-6, reads ETGVTQSPTHLIKTRGQQVTLRCSSQSGHNTVSWYQQALGQGPQFIFQYYREEENGRGNFPPRFSGLQFPNYSSELNVNALELDDSALYLCASSPPGSGANVLTFGAGSRLTVL.

This chain uses TRBV11-1 with TRBJ2-7; tentative D call: TRBD1 (5 bases). Trimming left V 2 bases short and J 0 bases short, with 14 bases between. This CDR3 is built from 16 residues. Germline CDR1 SGHAT, CDR2 FQDESV (reference sequence). The CDR3 DNA sequence: TGTGCCAGCAGCTTAAGGCAGGACAAAAGCTCCTACGAGCAGTACTTC. Amino acids: CASSLRQDKSSYEQYF.

This clonotype was seen ten or more times. The V gene is TRBV11-1, the J gene TRBJ1-2; 8 bases are a match to TRBD1. The CDR3 is made up of 16 amino acids. Per germline, CDR1 SGHAT and CDR2 FQDESV (reference sequence). With V trimmed by 5 bases and J by 4 bases, 12 bases remained unmatched. The chain's CDR3 is CASSLSTTGGFYGYTF. The CDR3 region has the DNA TGTGCCAGCAGCCTAAGCACAACAGGGGGATTCTATGGCTACACCTTC.

This chain connects TRBV19 to TRBJ1-1; D gene uncertain. V gave up 7 bases and J gave up 4 bases, with 10 bases separating them. This CDR3 region has 12 residues. Germline V lookup: CDR1 LNHDA, CDR2 SQIVND (reference sequence). The CDR3 spells CASTTGRTEAFF. The CDR3 DNA follows: TGTGCCAGTACCACCGGTCGCACTGAAGCTTTCTTT.